A single sample gave rise to the 20 T cell receptor beta chains below, sequenced in a study of blood T cell repertoires in COVID-19. TCRdb's table, derived via immunoSEQ multiplex PCR, lists solely in-frame clones and lacks some. This sample has around 60,000 clones; over 80% occur once, and the top ten carry approximately 3.5%. Sequences were obtained from peripheral blood. Every receptor here comes from a woman of 80 years or more with acute or convalescent COVID-19.

The chain uses TRBV5-1 and TRBJ2-2, with TRBD2 as a possible D gene (6 bases). There are 15 residues in the CDR3. The V gene's germline CDR1 is SGHRS and CDR2 YFSETQ. V was cut by 1 base and J by 3 bases, with 10 bases left in between. The CDR3 reads CASSLIGGDTGELFF. DNA for the CDR3: TGCGCCAGCAGCTTGATCGGGGGTGACACCGGGGAGCTGTTTTTT.

This clone has a single count. CDR3 sequence: CASSLMGQGAYEQYF. The CDR3 DNA sequence: TGTGCCAGCAGCCTGATGGGACAGGGGGCGTACGAGCAGTACTTC. This rearrangement joins TRBV3-1 (or the pseudogene TRBV3-2) to TRBJ2-7, with 12 bases aligning to TRBD1. The CDR3 is 15 residues long. The V and J ends lost 4 bases and 4 bases, in that order; junction bases with no gene match: 5. The germline V gene has CDR1 LGHDT and CDR2 YNNKEL (reference sequence).

This sequence joins TRBV5-1 and TRBJ2-3, with D possibly matching TRBD1 (5 bases). This CDR3 has 15 amino acids. Trimming left V 6 bases short and J 2 bases short, with 16 bases between. Germline CDR1 SGHRS, CDR2 YFSETQ. CDR3 protein: CASKSARANTDTQYF. The CDR3 DNA follows: TGCGCCAGCAAGTCAGCCAGGGCGAACACAGATACGCAGTATTTT.

The gene calls are TRBV7-3 and TRBJ2-2; tentatively, D is TRBD2 (5 bases). Trimming stripped 5 bases from V and 5 bases from J, with 6 bases between. Germline values: CDR1 SGHTA, CDR2 FQGTGA. CDR3 size: 12 residues. The DNA for the CDR3 is TGTGCCAGCAGCCGAGGGACCGGGGAGCTGTTTTTT. This sequence encodes CASSRGTGELFF. Based on the CDR3 plus reference TRBV7-3 and TRBJ2-2, the full variable domain is GAGVSQTPSNKVTEKGKYVELRCDPISGHTALYWYRQSLGQGPEFLIYFQGTGAADDSGLPNDRFFAVRPEGSVSTLKIQRTERGDSAVYLCASSRGTGELFFGEGSRLTVL.

V is TRBV19 and J is TRBJ1-6; tentatively, D is TRBD1 (6 bases). The CDR3 spans 15 residues. Germline V lookup: CDR1 LNHDA, CDR2 SQIVND (reference sequence). V was shortened by 7 bases and J by 7 bases, with 17 bases between the two germline ends. The CDR3 sequence is CASTLSSGANSPLHF. CDR3 DNA sequence: TGTGCCAGTACCCTATCTTCAGGGGCGAATTCACCCCTCCACTTT.

V usage is TRBV5-1 and J usage is TRBJ2-4, with 7 bases that match TRBD2. CDR1 is SGHRS and CDR2 is YFSETQ in the germline V gene. The junction had 6 bases not matched to a gene; V was cut back by 0 bases and J by 0 bases. The CDR3 covers 17 residues. The CDR3 DNA reads as TGCGCCAGCAGCTTGGGGGTTAGCGGGTTAGCCAAAAACATTCAGTACTTC. Translation gives CASSLGVSGLAKNIQYF.

The genes are TRBV6-2 or TRBV6-3 and TRBJ2-7; 8 nucleotides match TRBD1. The CDR3 totals 16 residues. J lost 2 bases, V lost 2 bases, and 8 bases had no gene match. Germline V CDR1 and CDR2: MNHEY, SVGEGT. The CDR3 DNA sequence: TGTGCCAGCAGTTACCTCGGGGACAGGATTACCTACGAGCAGTACTTC. Translating it yields CASSYLGDRITYEQYF.

In its sample, this clone was seen once. V usage is TRBV7-9 and J usage is TRBJ1-2; 7 bases map to TRBD1. Looked up from germline, CDR1 is SEHNR and CDR2 is FQNEAQ (reference sequence). The CDR3 runs to 14 residues. V lost 2 bases to trimming and J lost 7 bases; unmatched junction nucleotides: 7. The CDR3 loop is CASSLTGADRGYTF. CDR3 bases: TGTGCCAGCAGCTTAACAGGGGCAGATCGTGGCTACACCTTC.

This chain uses TRBV28 with TRBJ1-6; D might be TRBD1 (6 bases). The CDR3 length is 14 residues. Germline CDR1 reads MDHEN; CDR2 reads SYDVKM. The V end was cut by 11 bases, the J end by 10 bases, with 21 bases between. CDR3: CAGQDSAFKSPLHF. The CDR3 DNA is TGTGCCGGTCAGGACAGTGCGTTTAAATCACCCCTCCACTTT.

The chain is built from TRBV3-1 (or the pseudogene TRBV3-2) and TRBJ1-3; no clear D. The CDR3 covers 16 residues. CDR1 and CDR2 from the germline V gene are LGHDT and YNNKEL (reference sequence). The V and J ends lost 1 base and 0 bases respectively, with 10 bases between them. Here the CDR3 reads CASSQGRSNSGNTIYF. The CDR3 DNA is TGTGCCAGCAGCCAAGGGCGGTCTAACTCTGGAAACACCATATATTTT.

The rearrangement links TRBV4-3 to TRBJ2-7; 7 bases are a match to TRBD1. The length of the CDR3 is 14 residues. Germline V gene lookup returns CDR1 LGHNA and CDR2 YSLEER. After removal of 4 bases from V and 2 bases from J, the junction contained 5 bases not matched to a gene. CDR3 DNA sequence: TGCGCCAGCAGCCTAGGACAGGCGACCTACGAGCAGTACTTC. Translating it yields CASSLGQATYEQYF.

The V and J genes are TRBV5-1 and TRBJ2-3, with a possible D match to TRBD2 (6 bases). Germline V CDR1 and CDR2: SGHRS, YFSETQ. V gave up 4 bases and J gave up 0 bases, with 12 bases separating them. The CDR3 is 15 amino acids. The CDR3 here is CASSLVSGSTDTQYF. The CDR3 nucleotides are TGCGCCAGCAGCCTGGTGAGCGGGAGCACAGATACGCAGTATTTT.

The chain couples TRBV7-6 to TRBJ2-5; 9 bases are a match to TRBD1. Germline lookup yields CDR1 SGHVS and CDR2 FNYEAQ. Trimming at V came to 3 bases and at J to 5 bases, leaving 7 bases not matched to a gene. CDR3 length: 15 amino acids. CDR3 sequence reads: CASSLGTGREETQYF. CDR3 coding DNA: TGTGCCAGCAGCTTGGGGACAGGGAGAGAGGAGACCCAGTACTTC.

The chain employs TRBV2 and TRBJ2-2, with 8 bases aligning to TRBD1. The CDR3 has 14 amino acids. The V and J ends lost 5 bases and 6 bases, in that order; junction bases with no gene match: 5. The germline V gene encodes CDR1 SNHLY and CDR2 FYNNEI. The CDR3 region has the DNA TGTGCCAGCAGTAAACAGGGGGACGCCGGGGAGCTGTTTTTT. It encodes CASSKQGDAGELFF.

V is TRBV5-8 and J is TRBJ2-5, with 9 bases identical to TRBD2. Looked up from germline, CDR1 is SGHTS and CDR2 is YDEGEE. The CDR3 is 16 residues long. J gave up 5 bases and V 4 bases, and 12 bases lay outside the gene matches. The CDR3 sequence is CASSPDRAGGFETQYF. The CDR3 DNA reads TGTGCCAGCAGCCCCGATCGGGCGGGGGGGTTTGAGACCCAGTACTTC.

The J gene is TRBJ2-1, the V gene TRBV2; D is perhaps TRBD1 (6 bases). The V gene's germline CDR1 is SNHLY and CDR2 FYNNEI. V dropped 6 bases and J dropped 4 bases, with 16 bases sitting between them. The CDR3 contains 15 residues. The DNA of the CDR3 is TGTGCCAGCAGAGCCGACAGGAGGCTATACAATGAGCAGTTCTTC. Protein sequence: CASRADRRLYNEQFF.

J is TRBJ1-2 and V is TRBV7-9; 7 nucleotides match TRBD1. The V and J ends lost 7 bases and 7 bases, in that order; junction bases with no gene match: 3. This CDR3 has 11 amino acids. Germline values: CDR1 SEHNR, CDR2 FQNEAQ (reference sequence). In nucleotides, the CDR3 is TGTGCCAGCACTGACAGGGCTGGCTACACCTTC. Amino acid sequence: CASTDRAGYTF.

The chain couples TRBV5-1 to TRBJ2-2, with D tentatively TRBD1 (5 bases). In germline, CDR1 is SGHRS, CDR2 YFSETQ. This CDR3 has 17 amino acids. The ends were cut back, 0 bases at V and 1 base at J, with 13 bases in the middle. The DNA for the CDR3 is TGCGCCAGCAGCTTGGCAGGGCCAGCGTTGAACACCGGGGAGCTGTTTTTT. Protein sequence: CASSLAGPALNTGELFF.

The chain uses TRBV3-1 (or the pseudogene TRBV3-2) and TRBJ2-1, with TRBD2 matching over 8 bases. The germline V gene has CDR1 LGHDT and CDR2 YNNKEL (reference sequence). V lost 6 bases to trimming and J lost 8 bases; unmatched junction nucleotides: 9. The CDR3 loop spans 14 amino acids. DNA for the CDR3: TGTGCCAGCAGTCGGGGGGGCCTGTCTGATGAGCAGTTCTTC. Translated, it gives CASSRGGLSDEQFF.

J is TRBJ2-3 and V is TRBV7-2; 8 bases agree with TRBD1. The CDR3 has 12 amino acids. The germline CDR1 and CDR2 sequences are SGHTA and FQGNSA. Trimming at V came to 5 bases and at J to 5 bases, leaving 0 bases not matched to a gene. CDR3 DNA sequence: TGTGCCAGCAGCACAGGGGGAGATACGCAGTATTTT. It is translated as CASSTGGDTQYF.